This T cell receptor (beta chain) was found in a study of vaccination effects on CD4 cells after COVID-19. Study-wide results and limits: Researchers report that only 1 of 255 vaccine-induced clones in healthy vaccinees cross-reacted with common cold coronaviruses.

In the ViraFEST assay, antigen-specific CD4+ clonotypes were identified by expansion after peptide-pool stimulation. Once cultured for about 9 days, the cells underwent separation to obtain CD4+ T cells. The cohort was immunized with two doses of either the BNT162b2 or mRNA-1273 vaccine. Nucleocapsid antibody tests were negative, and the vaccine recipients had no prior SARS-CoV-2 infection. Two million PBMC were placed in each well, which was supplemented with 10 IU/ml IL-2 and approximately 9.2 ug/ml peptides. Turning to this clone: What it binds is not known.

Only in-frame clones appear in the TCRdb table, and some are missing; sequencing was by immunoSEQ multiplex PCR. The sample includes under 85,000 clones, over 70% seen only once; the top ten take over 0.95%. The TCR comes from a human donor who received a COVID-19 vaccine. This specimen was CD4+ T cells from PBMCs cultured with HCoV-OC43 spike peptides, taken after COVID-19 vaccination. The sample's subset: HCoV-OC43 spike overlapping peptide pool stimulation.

The CDR3 nucleotides are TGTGCCAGCCCCAGTTGGGACAGGACCCCAGATACGCAGTATTTT. Amino acid sequence: CASPSWDRTPDTQYF. The genes are TRBV5-8 and TRBJ2-3, with 8 positions matching TRBD1. CDR1 SGHTS and CDR2 YDEGEE come from the germline V gene. This CDR3 spans 15 amino acids. V gave up 7 bases and J gave up 4 bases; unmatched junction bases: 11.